Listed here are 15 T cell receptor beta chains from one sample, sequenced in a study of regulatory T cells in long-lasting Graves disease. Time point denoted: newly diagnosed GD, antithyroid drugs for less than 3 months. PBMC RNA served as the TCR library source. Construction of the TCR beta libraries employed iRepertoire HTBI primers in conjunction with Arm-PCR of CDR3 regions. TCRdb called the multiplex PCR reads again in MiXCR, with one record for every CDR3 protein. The sample includes approximately 350,000 distinct CDR3 sequences, 15% to 20% of them seen just once. A further study also used this sample, focusing on T cells in Graves' hyperthyroidism and ophthalmopathy.

The source material was peripheral blood mononuclear cells (PBMCs), sampled at new diagnosis, from a patient treated with antithyroid drugs. The receptor source for this set is a woman aged 18 to 35 with Graves disease.

In its sample, this clonotype was seen many times. The chain has TRBV28 and TRBJ2-1; D is uncertain. This CDR3 region has 13 residues. Germline lookup yields CDR1 MDHEN and CDR2 SYDVKM. Trimming took off 8 bases at V and 5 bases at J, with 13 bases between the two ends. CDR3 in amino acids: CASYGRYDNEQFF. The CDR3 region has the DNA TGTGCCAGCTACGGGCGATATGACAATGAGCAGTTCTTC.

This clonotype was seen a handful of times. In nucleotides, the CDR3 is TGTGCCAGCAGGCGCTCGGGAGAGTCCTACGAGCAGTACTTC. This encodes CASRRSGESYEQYF. V is TRBV6-1 and J is TRBJ2-7; a weak D match, TRBD2 (6 bases). With 6 bases removed from V and 1 base from J, the gap between germline ends came to 13 bases. The CDR3 sequence is 14 residues long. Germline assignment: CDR1 MNHNS and CDR2 SASEGT.

As for this clonotype: The junction departs from the called germline gene at one end, perhaps through a read error. This chain uses TRBV28 with TRBJ2-2; 11 nucleotides match TRBD1. This CDR3 has 17 residues. Germline assignment: CDR1 MDHEN and CDR2 SYDVKM. CDR3 DNA: TGTGCCAGCAGATATTGGACAGGGGGCCCAAACACCCGGGAGCTGTTTTTT. This sequence encodes CASRYWTGGPNTRELFF.

This clonotype was observed once. The chain employs TRBV3-1 and TRBJ2-3; maybe TRBD1 (5 bases). CDR1 LGHDT and CDR2 YNNKEL come from the germline V gene (reference sequence). With 4 bases removed from V and 4 bases from J, the gap between germline ends came to 12 bases. The CDR3 runs 14 residues. CDR3 amino acids: CASSRGQGPDTQYF. The CDR3 nucleotides are TGTGCCAGCAGCCGGGGCCAGGGCCCAGATACGCAGTATTTT.

The table lists this clonotype with many counts. The V gene is TRBV12-3 or TRBV12-4, the J gene TRBJ2-7; TRBD1 or TRBD2 may be the D gene (5 bases each). The CDR3 has 13 amino acids. Trimming took 7 bases from V and 7 from J, leaving 17 bases between them. The CDR3 loop reads CASTPGARLEQYF. The CDR3 coding sequence is TGTGCCAGCACCCCCGGGGCCCGACTGGAGCAGTACTTC.

This clonotype was counted at least ten times. This chain connects TRBV7-2 to TRBJ2-5; 10 nucleotides agree with TRBD2. J was trimmed by 9 bases and V by 5 bases; bases with no gene match: 9. Germline CDR1 SGHTA, CDR2 FQGNSA. The CDR3 totals 14 residues. The CDR3 DNA reads as TGTGCCAGCAGCCGGATTCTAGCGGGGGTCCCCCAGTACTTC. Its translation is CASSRILAGVPQYF.

With respect to this clonotype: At one boundary the junction diverges from the germline segment, which might be a read error. V gene TRBV7-9 combines with J gene TRBJ1-2; possible D gene TRBD1, 5 bases. This CDR3 has 14 residues. Per the germline V gene, CDR1 is SEHNR and CDR2 is FQNEAQ (reference sequence). The CDR3 sequence is CASSTGTQNYGCTF. The CDR3 bases are TGTGCCAGCAGCACCGGGACTCAAAACTATGGCTGCACCTTC.

This clonotype was observed at least ten times. The J gene is TRBJ2-2, the V gene TRBV6-1; TRBD1 is a possible D gene (5 bases). V lost 0 bases to trimming and J lost 4 bases, with 9 bases between them. From germline, CDR1 is MNHNS and CDR2 SASEGT. The CDR3 length is 15 residues. CDR3 bases: TGTGCCAGCAGTGAAGCAGGGGTTCCCACCGGGGAGCTGTTTTTT. It encodes CASSEAGVPTGELFF.

This clonotype showed up many times. J is TRBJ1-1 and V is TRBV30; D call uncertain. CDR1 is GTSNPN and CDR2 is SVGIG in the germline V gene (reference sequence). The CDR3 spans 11 residues. The ends were cut back, 2 bases at V and 7 bases at J, with 8 bases in the middle. The DNA of the CDR3 is TGTGCCTGGAGTCATGGCAGTGAAGCTTTCTTT. The encoded protein is CAWSHGSEAFF.

This clonotype appeared many times. The chain has TRBV15 and TRBJ2-5; D is ambiguous. V shed 1 base and J shed 1 base, with 7 bases lying between them. The CDR3 totals 14 residues. Germline V gene lookup returns CDR1 LNHNV and CDR2 YYDKDF (reference sequence). The CDR3 nucleotides are TGTGCCACCAGCAGAGGTCCAGTCCAAGAGACCCAGTACTTC. Protein product: CATSRGPVQETQYF.

This clonotype was recorded many times. The chain couples TRBV9 to TRBJ2-5, with D tentatively TRBD1 (6 bases). Trimming removed 3 bases at V and 5 bases at J, with 14 bases between. This CDR3 has 14 amino acids. The V gene's germline CDR1 is SGDLS and CDR2 YYNGEE. CDR3 nucleotide sequence: TGTGCCAGCAGCGCCGGGACATCCGACGAGACCCAGTACTTC. Residues: CASSAGTSDETQYF.

To note about this clonotype: This sequence may be a read error, since a much larger clone differs from it by one base. The CDR3 DNA follows: TGTGCCAGTAGACAGGGGACCAATCAGCCCCAGCATTTT. It encodes CASRQGTNQPQHF. The chain uses TRBV28 and TRBJ1-5, with TRBD1 identical over 8 bases. Germline loops: CDR1 MDHEN, CDR2 SYDVKM. V lost 9 bases and J lost 3; bases outside the gene matches: 4. The length of the CDR3 is 13 residues.

This sequence joins TRBV12-3 or TRBV12-4 and TRBJ1-1; 7 bases are shared with TRBD1. V lost 4 bases to trimming and J lost 5 bases; unmatched junction nucleotides: 10. The CDR3 contains 15 residues. CDR3 protein: CASSSTGAQGTEAFF. CDR3 nucleotide sequence: TGTGCCAGCAGTTCCACAGGGGCTCAGGGGACTGAAGCTTTCTTT.

This clonotype was seen repeatedly, ten times or more. The chain recombines TRBV27 with TRBJ2-7; D is uncertain. The CDR3 has 11 residues. Trimming shortened V by 8 bases and J by 5 bases, and 10 bases separated the two germline ends. Per germline, CDR1 MNHEY and CDR2 SMNVEV (reference sequence). The CDR3 DNA reads TGTGCCAGCGGTCCGGCCGACGAGCAGTACTTC. Residues: CASGPADEQYF.

A remark on this clonotype: A far larger clone differs by one base, so this is likely a read error. The V and J genes are TRBV20-1 and TRBJ2-1; TRBD2 matches 9 bases. V lost 0 bases to trimming and J lost 13 bases; unmatched junction nucleotides: 16. CDR1 is DFQATT and CDR2 is SNEGSKA in the germline V gene (reference sequence). This CDR3 comprises 16 residues. The CDR3 reads CSARDPAAGGGETQFF. The CDR3 coding sequence is TGCAGTGCTAGAGATCCAGCAGCGGGAGGTGGGGAGACCCAGTTCTTC.